What follows describes a single T cell receptor (beta chain). Its antigen is as yet unknown. From germline, CDR1 is SGHRS and CDR2 YFSETQ. The CDR3 spans 17 residues. Losses at the gene ends were 1 base for V and 6 bases for J; bases not matched to a gene: 12. These data come from a study of shared clonotypes between healthy human individuals. Regarding the study as a whole: Naive subsets generally had larger estimated richness than memory subsets. Some clonotypes were shared by all four sorted-subset donors, while others were not shared. The non-shared ones had lower generation probabilities than the shared ones.

Both subsets, CD45RA+ naive and CD45RA-negative memory, were split from the CD4+ cells. This table comes from immunoSEQ multiplex PCR, and its TCRdb copy is limited to in-frame clones, with some not included. The sample yields over a million clones, around three quarters seen once. This chain joins TRBV5-1 and TRBJ2-2, with 7 nucleotides matching TRBD1. The TCR comes from a man aged 18 to 30 in good health. Some clones in this sample may be carry-over from other donors' samples. The sample consisted of memory CD4+ T cells from PBMCs. Subset defined: CD45RA-negative fraction. As DNA, the CDR3 is TGCGCCAGCAGCTTGTTTGTCAGACAGGGTATTCCCGGGGAGCTGTTTTTT. It codes for CASSLFVRQGIPGELFF.